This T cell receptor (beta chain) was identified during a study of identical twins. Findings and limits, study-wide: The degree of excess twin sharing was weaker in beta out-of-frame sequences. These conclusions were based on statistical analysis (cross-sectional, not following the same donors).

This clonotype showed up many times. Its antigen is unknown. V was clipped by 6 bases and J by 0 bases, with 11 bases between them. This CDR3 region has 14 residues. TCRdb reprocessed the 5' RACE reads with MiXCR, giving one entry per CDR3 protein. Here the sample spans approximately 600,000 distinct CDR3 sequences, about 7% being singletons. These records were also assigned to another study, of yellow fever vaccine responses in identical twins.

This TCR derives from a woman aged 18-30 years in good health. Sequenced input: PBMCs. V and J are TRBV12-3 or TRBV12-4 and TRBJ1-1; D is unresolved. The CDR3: CASRPPHLNTEAFF. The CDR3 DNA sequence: TGTGCCAGCAGACCCCCCCATCTGAACACTGAAGCTTTCTTT.